A selection of T cell receptor beta chains follows, all from one sample in a study of T cell responses to AZD1222 COVID-19 vaccine. The method was immunoSEQ multiplex PCR; TCRdb's version includes in-frame clones alone and lacks a portion of them. The table includes about 170,000 clones, roughly 90% detected once. The sample consisted of peripheral blood, taken on day 0 of AZD1222 vaccination. Every receptor here comes from an adult in good health. Both conserved end residues are part of each CDR3. Each record gives: D gene, J gene, clone size, V gene, CDR3 DNA, CDR3 protein. D genes are given only for firm matches. The size of a clone is reported for some rows only, either as once, few or many, or as a class for expanded clones.

. TRBJ1-2 . TRBV3-1/TRBV3-2 TGTGCCAGCAGCCCCCTGCGAGCTTATGGCTACACCTTC CASSPLRAYGYTF
. TRBJ2-5 . TRBV29-1 TGCAGCGTATCCGCCGAGACCCAGTACTTC CSVSAETQYF
. TRBJ1-2 . TRBV6-5 TGTGCCAGCAGCCCCGGACAGAACTATGGCTACACCTTC CASSPGQNYGYTF
. TRBJ1-2 . TRBV5-1 TGCGCCAGCAGCTTGGTATCCGGGCCCTATGGCTACACCTTC CASSLVSGPYGYTF
. TRBJ1-2 . TRBV4-1 TGCGCCAGCAGCCAACCCGGGGAGATCCCCTATGGCTACACCTTC CASSQPGEIPYGYTF
TRBD1 TRBJ1-2 once TRBV14 TGTGCCAGCCGGCGAGGGGGCAATACCTATGGCTACACCTTC CASRRGGNTYGYTF
TRBD1 TRBJ1-2 . TRBV30 TGTGCCTGGAGTACAGGGGGCCACTATGGCTACACCTTC CAWSTGGHYGYTF
. TRBJ2-7 . TRBV7-8 TGTGCCAGCAGCCTGAACTTGGGGCAGGGCCAATACGAGCAGTACTTC CASSLNLGQGQYEQYF
TRBD2 TRBJ2-4 . TRBV6-1 TGTGCCAGCAGTGAAGCTTGGTGGACTAGCGGGAGAAAGGGGAACATTCAGTACTTC CASSEAWWTSGRKGNIQYF
TRBD2 TRBJ2-1 . TRBV5-1 TGCGCCAGCAGCCCAACCGGGACTAGCTCCTACAATGAGCAGTTCTTC CASSPTGTSSYNEQFF
TRBD1 TRBJ1-1 few TRBV10-3 TGTGCCATCAGTGAGTCAGGGGACAGGGACGGAGCTTTCTTT CAISESGDRDGAFF
. TRBJ2-3 . TRBV27 TGTGCCAGCAGTCTCCTCAACACAGATACGCAGTATTTT CASSLLNTDTQYF
. TRBJ2-7 few TRBV7-2 TGTGCCAGCAGCTTAAGATTAGGCTATACCTACGAGCAGTACTTC CASSLRLGYTYEQYF
TRBD1 TRBJ2-7 . TRBV18 TGTGCCAGCTCAGCCAGGACAGGGGTAGGCGAGCAGTACTTC CASSARTGVGEQYF
. TRBJ2-1 . TRBV5-1 TGCGCCAGCAGCCTACAGCGGGCCTCCCCTAAGAATGAGCAGTTCTTC CASSLQRASPKNEQFF
. TRBJ1-2 . TRBV2 TGTGCCAGCAGGGAGGGCGATGGCTACACCTTC CASREGDGYTF
. TRBJ1-5 . TRBV25-1 TGTGCCAGCAGTGAAGATTGGGGGGAAACAGGCAATCAGCCCCAGCATTTT CASSEDWGETGNQPQHF
TRBD1 TRBJ1-4 few TRBV3-1/TRBV3-2 TGTGCCAGCAGCCTGGCCGGGACAGGGAATAATGAAAAACTGTTTTTT CASSLAGTGNNEKLFF
. TRBJ1-2 once TRBV28 TGTGCCAGCAGTTTAGGAAACTATGGCTACACCTTC CASSLGNYGYTF
. TRBJ1-5 . TRBV19 TGTGCCAGTAGTATCAGGGCAGGGAGGTATAGCAATCAGCCCCAGCATTTT CASSIRAGRYSNQPQHF
TRBD1 TRBJ1-5 . TRBV28 TGTGCCAGCACCCTCAGCAGGGGGCGTCAGCCCCAGCATTTT CASTLSRGRQPQHF
TRBD1 TRBJ2-1 . TRBV6-5 TGTGCCAGCAAGGGGACAGGGCCTTCCAATGAGCAGTTCTTC CASKGTGPSNEQFF
. TRBJ1-1 few TRBV7-9 TGTGCCAGCAGGCTCGTATTGGGGGCTTTCTTT CASRLVLGAFF
TRBD2 TRBJ2-3 once TRBV9 TGTGCCAGCAGCGAGGGGACTAGCGGAAGCACAGATACGCAGTATTTT CASSEGTSGSTDTQYF
. TRBJ1-2 once TRBV19 TGTGCCAGTAGACGACAGCCTAACTATGGCTACACCTTC CASRRQPNYGYTF
. TRBJ2-3 . TRBV6-6 TGTGCCAGCAGTCGACAGGGCACAGATACGCAGTATTTT CASSRQGTDTQYF
. TRBJ2-7 . TRBV21-1 TGTGCCAGCAGCAAAGAGGAGCACAGGTCGCCTCCCTACGAGCAGTACTTC CASSKEEHRSPPYEQYF
TRBD1 TRBJ2-7 . TRBV19 TGTGCCAGTAGCGAGGACAGGTACTACGAGCAGTACTTC CASSEDRYYEQYF
. TRBJ1-6 . TRBV12-3/TRBV12-4 TGTGCCAGCAGTTTTCAGGGGAATTCACCCCTCCACTTT CASSFQGNSPLHF
TRBD1 TRBJ1-5 . TRBV18 TGTGCCAGCTCACCGGCAGGGGGCAATAGCAATCAGCCCCAGCATTTT CASSPAGGNSNQPQHF
TRBD2 TRBJ2-2 . TRBV7-9 TGTGCCAGCAGCTTTAATAGCGGGCCCACCGGGGAGCTGTTTTTT CASSFNSGPTGELFF
TRBD2 TRBJ2-7 . TRBV5-1 TGCGCCAGCAGCTTAGGGAGCGGGACGAGGAACGAGCAGTACTTC CASSLGSGTRNEQYF
. TRBJ1-2 . TRBV27 TGTGCCAGCAGTTTAAACAGGTTGGGTGGCTACACCTTC CASSLNRLGGYTF
TRBD1 TRBJ1-1 . TRBV29-1 TGCAGCGTTGAAAGACAGGGGAAGGATGAAGCTTTCTTT CSVERQGKDEAFF
TRBD1 TRBJ1-2 . TRBV5-4 TGTGCCAGCAGCCGTGGACAGGGAGGCTATGGCTACACCTTC CASSRGQGGYGYTF
TRBD2 TRBJ2-3 . TRBV7-2 TGTGCCAGCAGCCCCACGGGCGGGAGGGATACGCAGTATTTT CASSPTGGRDTQYF
. TRBJ1-2 . TRBV6-6 TGTGCCAGCAGTTACTCGGCAAGGGCCGACTATGGCTACACCTTC CASSYSARADYGYTF
. TRBJ2-3 . TRBV19 TGTGCCAGTAGTCAAGCGGGCACAGATACGCAGTATTTT CASSQAGTDTQYF
. TRBJ2-7 . TRBV7-2 TGTGCCAGCAGCCGCTTTAACGAGCAGTACTTC CASSRFNEQYF
. TRBJ1-6 . TRBV28 TGTGCCAGCAGTCGAGAGGTTTCACCCCTCCACTTT CASSREVSPLHF
TRBD2 TRBJ2-5 . TRBV4-1 TGCGCCAGCAGCCAAGATCCTAGCGGGGAGACCCAGTACTTC CASSQDPSGETQYF